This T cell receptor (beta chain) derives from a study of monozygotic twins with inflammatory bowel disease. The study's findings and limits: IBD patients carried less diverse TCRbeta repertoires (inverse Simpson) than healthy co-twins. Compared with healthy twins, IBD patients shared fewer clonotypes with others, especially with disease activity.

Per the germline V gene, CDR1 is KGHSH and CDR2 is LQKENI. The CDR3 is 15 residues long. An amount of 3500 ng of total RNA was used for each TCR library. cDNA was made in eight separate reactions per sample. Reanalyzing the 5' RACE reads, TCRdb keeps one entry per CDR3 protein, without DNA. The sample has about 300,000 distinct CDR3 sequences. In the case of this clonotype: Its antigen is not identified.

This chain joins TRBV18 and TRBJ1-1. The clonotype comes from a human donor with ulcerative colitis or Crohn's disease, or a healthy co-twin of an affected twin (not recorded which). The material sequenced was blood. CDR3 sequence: CASSQQGAANTEAFF. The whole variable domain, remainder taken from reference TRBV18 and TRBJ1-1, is NAGVMQNPRHLVRRRGQEARLRCSPMKGHSHVYWYRQLPEEGLKFMVYLQKENIIDESGMPKERFSAEFPKEGPSILRIQQVVRGDSAAYFCASSQQGAANTEAFFGQGTRLTVV.